The TCR beta chain under discussion was sequenced for a study of cytotoxic CD8 clonotypes in ibrutinib-treated CLL. This clone has only a few counts. Measured with immunoSEQ multiplex PCR; TCRdb has only the in-frame clones, and not every one. This table has approximately 320,000 clones, over 55% appearing once. The CDR3 has 10 amino acids. V shed 3 bases and J shed 10 bases, with 6 bases lying between them. Looked up from germline, CDR1 is MNHNS and CDR2 is SASEGT. The sequencing used PBMCs, collected after 36 months of ibrutinib treatment. The sequence derives from a human donor with chronic lymphocytic leukemia. The V and J genes are TRBV6-1 and TRBJ1-1; D not resolved. The CDR3 DNA reads as TGTGCCAGCAGTGAGTTTGGAGCTTTCTTT. Translation: CASSEFGAFF.